This T cell receptor (beta chain) was sequenced for a study of blood T cell repertoires in COVID-19. Study summary: Some COVID-19 samples were acute and others convalescent; all came from the United States, Italy and Spain.

The CDR3 is 16 residues long. The germline V gene encodes CDR1 SGHKS and CDR2 YYEKEE (reference sequence). Trimming pared 1 base from V and 0 bases from J, leaving 14 bases between. In the original analysis: Amplified reference gene primers provided the basis for estimating nucleated cell counts. The assay was immunoSEQ multiplex PCR, and TCRdb's table has in-frame clones only and misses some. The DNA was the basis for D and trimming; V, J and clone size are from that table. This sample has some 70,000 clones, with 65% to 80% found just once. This clone was seen a few times. This TCR was recovered from a woman aged 50 to 65 with acute or convalescent COVID-19. Sequencing was carried out using peripheral blood. The chain links TRBV5-5 to TRBJ2-7; unclear D gene. The CDR3 DNA follows: TGTGCCAGCAGCTTGAATTATTCTCCAGGCTCCTACGAGCAGTACTTC. It encodes CASSLNYSPGSYEQYF.